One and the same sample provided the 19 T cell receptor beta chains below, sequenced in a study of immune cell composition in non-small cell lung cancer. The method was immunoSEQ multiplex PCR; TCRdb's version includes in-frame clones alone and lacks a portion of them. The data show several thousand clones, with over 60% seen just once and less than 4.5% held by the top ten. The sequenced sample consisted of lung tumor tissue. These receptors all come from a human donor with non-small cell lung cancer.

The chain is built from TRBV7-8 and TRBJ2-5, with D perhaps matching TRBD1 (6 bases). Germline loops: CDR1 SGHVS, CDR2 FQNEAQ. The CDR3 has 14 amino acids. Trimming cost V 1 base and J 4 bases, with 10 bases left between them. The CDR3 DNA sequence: TGTGCCAGCAGCTTAGACAGGGAATCAGAGACCCAGTACTTC. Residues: CASSLDRESETQYF.

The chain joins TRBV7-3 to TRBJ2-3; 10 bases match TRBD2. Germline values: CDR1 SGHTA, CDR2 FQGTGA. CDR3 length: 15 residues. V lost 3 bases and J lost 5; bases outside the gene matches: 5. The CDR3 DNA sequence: TGTGCCAGCAGCTTGAGCGGGGGGGCGGTAGATACGCAGTATTTT. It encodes CASSLSGGAVDTQYF.

The CDR3 nucleotides read TGTGCCAGCAGCCAACTAGCGGGGGGGATTTACGAGCAGTACTTC. Its translation is CASSQLAGGIYEQYF. J is TRBJ2-7 and V is TRBV7-2, with TRBD2 matching over 13 bases. The CDR3 extends over 15 amino acids. The germline CDR1 and CDR2 sequences are SGHTA and FQGNSA. Trimming at V came to 5 bases and at J to 4 bases, leaving 5 bases not matched to a gene.

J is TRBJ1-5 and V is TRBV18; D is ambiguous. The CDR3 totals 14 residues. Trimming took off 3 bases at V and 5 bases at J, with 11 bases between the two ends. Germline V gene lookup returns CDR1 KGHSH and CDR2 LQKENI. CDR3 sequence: CASSPSGFDQPQHF. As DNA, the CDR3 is TGTGCCAGCTCACCTTCGGGGTTCGATCAGCCCCAGCATTTT.

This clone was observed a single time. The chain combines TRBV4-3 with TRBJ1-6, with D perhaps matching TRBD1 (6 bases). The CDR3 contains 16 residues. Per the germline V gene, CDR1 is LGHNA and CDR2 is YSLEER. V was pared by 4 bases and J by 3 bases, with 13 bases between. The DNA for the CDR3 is TGCGCCAGCAGCCGCCTAGGGGGGGACTATAATTCACCCCTCCACTTT. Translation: CASSRLGGDYNSPLHF.

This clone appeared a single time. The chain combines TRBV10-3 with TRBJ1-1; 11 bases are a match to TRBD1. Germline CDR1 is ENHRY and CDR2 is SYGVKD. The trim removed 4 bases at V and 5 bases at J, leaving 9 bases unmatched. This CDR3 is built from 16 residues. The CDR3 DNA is TGTGCCATCAGTGGGAAGGACAGGGGGCTAGAGACTGAAGCTTTCTTT. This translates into CAISGKDRGLETEAFF.

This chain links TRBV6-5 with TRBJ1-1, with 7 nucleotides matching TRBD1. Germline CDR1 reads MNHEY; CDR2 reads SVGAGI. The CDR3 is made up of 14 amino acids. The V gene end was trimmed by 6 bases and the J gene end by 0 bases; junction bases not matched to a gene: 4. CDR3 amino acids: CASRMGQMNTEAFF. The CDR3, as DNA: TGTGCCAGCAGAATGGGACAGATGAACACTGAAGCTTTCTTT.

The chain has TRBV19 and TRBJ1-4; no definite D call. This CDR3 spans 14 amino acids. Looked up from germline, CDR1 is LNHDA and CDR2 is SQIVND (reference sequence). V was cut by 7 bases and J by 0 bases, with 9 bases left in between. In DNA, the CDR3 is TGTGCCAGTAACTCGATCACAACTAATGAAAAACTGTTTTTT. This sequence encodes CASNSITTNEKLFF.

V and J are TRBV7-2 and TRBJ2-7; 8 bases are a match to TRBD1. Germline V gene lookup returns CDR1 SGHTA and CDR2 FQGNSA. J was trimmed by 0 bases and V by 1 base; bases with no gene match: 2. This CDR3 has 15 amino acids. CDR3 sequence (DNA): TGTGCCAGCAGCTTAGGGGGACAGGACTCCTACGAGCAGTACTTC. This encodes CASSLGGQDSYEQYF.

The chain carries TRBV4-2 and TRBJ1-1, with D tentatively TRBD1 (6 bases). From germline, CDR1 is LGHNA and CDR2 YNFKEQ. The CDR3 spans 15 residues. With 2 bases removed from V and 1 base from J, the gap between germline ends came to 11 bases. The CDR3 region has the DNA TGTGCCAGCAGCCAACCCTCGACAGGGAACACTGAAGCTTTCTTT. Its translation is CASSQPSTGNTEAFF.

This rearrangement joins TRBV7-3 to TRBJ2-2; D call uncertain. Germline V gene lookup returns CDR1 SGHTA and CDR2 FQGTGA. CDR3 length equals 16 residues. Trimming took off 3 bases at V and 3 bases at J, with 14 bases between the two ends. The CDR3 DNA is TGTGCCAGCAGCTTTTCAAGTACGCGCGACACCGGGGAGCTGTTTTTT. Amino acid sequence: CASSFSSTRDTGELFF.

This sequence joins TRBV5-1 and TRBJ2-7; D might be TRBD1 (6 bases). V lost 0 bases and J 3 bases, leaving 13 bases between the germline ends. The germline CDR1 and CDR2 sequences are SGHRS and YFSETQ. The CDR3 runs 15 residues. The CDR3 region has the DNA TGCGCCAGCAGCTTGGAGCAGGGGTTCCGCTACGAGCAGTACTTC. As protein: CASSLEQGFRYEQYF.

CDR3 bases: TGTGCCAGCAGCTCCTACAGGGGCAATGAGCAGTTCTTC. It yields the protein CASSSYRGNEQFF. The rearrangement joins TRBV7-8 to TRBJ2-1; 7 bases are a match to TRBD1. The trim removed 4 bases at V and 6 bases at J, leaving 3 bases unmatched. This CDR3 region has 13 residues. Germline-derived CDR1 and CDR2 are SGHVS and FQNEAQ.

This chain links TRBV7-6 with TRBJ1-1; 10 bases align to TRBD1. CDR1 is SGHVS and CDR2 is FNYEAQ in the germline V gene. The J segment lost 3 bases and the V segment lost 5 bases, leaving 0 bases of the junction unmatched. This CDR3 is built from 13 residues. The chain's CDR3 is CASSGQGDTEAFF. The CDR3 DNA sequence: TGTGCCAGCAGCGGACAGGGGGACACTGAAGCTTTCTTT.

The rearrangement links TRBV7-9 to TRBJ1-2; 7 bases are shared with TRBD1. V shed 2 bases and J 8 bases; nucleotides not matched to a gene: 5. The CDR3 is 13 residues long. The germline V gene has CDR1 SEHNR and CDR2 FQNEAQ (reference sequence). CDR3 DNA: TGTGCCAGCAGCTTAACAGGGGATGGCGGCTACACCTTC. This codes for CASSLTGDGGYTF.

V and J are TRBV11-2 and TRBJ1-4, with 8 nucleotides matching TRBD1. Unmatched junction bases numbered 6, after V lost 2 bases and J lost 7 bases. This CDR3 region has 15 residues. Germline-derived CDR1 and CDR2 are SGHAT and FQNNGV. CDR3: CASSLSSGGSEKLFF. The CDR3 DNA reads TGTGCCAGCAGCTTATCCTCAGGGGGCAGTGAAAAACTGTTTTTT. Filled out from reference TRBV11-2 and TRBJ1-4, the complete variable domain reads EAGVAQSPRYKIIEKRQSVAFWCNPISGHATLYWYQQILGQGPKLLIQFQNNGVVDDSQLPKDRFSAERLKGVDSTLKIQPAKLEDSAVYLCASSLSSGGSEKLFFGSGTQLSVL.

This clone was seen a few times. The CDR3 DNA reads as TGTGCCAGCAGCTTAGGAGGGCTCGATGGCTACACCTTC. Translating gives CASSLGGLDGYTF. V gene TRBV5-6 combines with J gene TRBJ1-2; D unresolved. Trimming stripped 2 bases from V and 6 bases from J, with 11 bases between. Germline assignment: CDR1 SGHDT and CDR2 YYEEEE. This CDR3 has 13 amino acids. The whole variable domain, remainder taken from reference TRBV5-6 and TRBJ1-2, is DAGVTQSPTHLIKTRGQQVTLRCSPKSGHDTVSWYQQALGQGPQFIFQYYEEEERQRGNFPDRFSGHQFPNYSSELNVNALLLGDSALYLCASSLGGLDGYTFGSGTRLTVV.

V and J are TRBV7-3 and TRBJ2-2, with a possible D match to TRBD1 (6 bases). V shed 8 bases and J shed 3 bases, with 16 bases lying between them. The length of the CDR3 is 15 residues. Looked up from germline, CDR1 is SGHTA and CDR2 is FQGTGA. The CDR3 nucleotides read TGTGCCAGCCAAAAGAACAGGGACGACACCGGGGAGCTGTTTTTT. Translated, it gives CASQKNRDDTGELFF.

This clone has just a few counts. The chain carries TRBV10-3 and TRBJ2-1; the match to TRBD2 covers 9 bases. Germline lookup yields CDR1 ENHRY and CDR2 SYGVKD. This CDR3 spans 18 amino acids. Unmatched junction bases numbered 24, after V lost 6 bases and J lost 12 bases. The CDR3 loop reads CAISDPMRERGVLRGQFF. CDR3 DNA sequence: TGTGCCATCAGCGACCCGATGAGGGAGCGGGGGGTCCTGAGAGGGCAGTTCTTC.